This note documents a single T cell receptor (beta chain) sequence. With 60 Vbeta and 13 Jbeta primers, the PCR was carried out. Generated by immunoSEQ multiplex PCR, the TCRdb table keeps only in-frame clones and is missing some. The top ten hold about 1.4% of the sample, which has around 150,000 clones, 82% seen once. These data are taken from a study of cytomegalovirus exposure and HLA in healthy donors. V lost 2 bases and J lost 4; bases outside the gene matches: 12. The CDR3 loop spans 18 amino acids. Per germline, CDR1 ENHRY and CDR2 SYGVKD. Sequenced material: PBMCs. The J gene is TRBJ2-2, the V gene TRBV10-3; 8 bases are a match to TRBD2. This clonotype originated in a girl aged 10-17 years in good health and CMV-seropositive. The CDR3 sequence: CAISEKRGAGGGTGELFF. The CDR3 region has the DNA TGTGCCATCAGTGAGAAAAGGGGCGCGGGAGGAGGCACCGGGGAGCTGTTTTTT.